One sample yielded the 28 T cell receptor beta chains listed below, sequenced in a study of CD4+ T cells in melanoma. Here immunoSEQ multiplex PCR was the method, and the copy in TCRdb shows in-frame clones only, minus some. The table lists some 14,000 clones, over 80% of them singletons. Sequenced material: cells from a culture (not recorded whether cultured in vitro). The receptors were gathered from a human donor with melanoma.

This chain joins TRBV5-5 and TRBJ1-6, with D hard to call. The germline gives CDR1 SGHKS, CDR2 YYEKEE (reference sequence). The CDR3 spans 15 residues. V was pared by 3 bases and J by 7 bases, with 14 bases between. The CDR3, as DNA: TGTGCCAGCAGCTCTAGACTCCAGAGCAATTCACCCCTCCACTTT. Protein product: CASSSRLQSNSPLHF.

This clone came up a few times. The chain couples TRBV1 to TRBJ2-1; TRBD2 is the table's D call, not checked against the DNA. TRBV1 is labeled a pseudogene. This CDR3 comprises 21 residues. DNA for the CDR3: TGCACCAGCAGCCAACCGGGCCGGCTACTAGCGGGGGGGCGCTCCTACAATGAGCAGTTCTTC. This gives the protein CTSSQPGRLLAGGRSYNEQFF.

The chain links TRBV6-1 to TRBJ1-1; perhaps TRBD1 as D (5 bases). The CDR3 is 14 amino acids. The V end lost 7 bases, the J end lost 5 bases, and 17 bases lay between the germline ends. The germline gives CDR1 MNHNS, CDR2 SASEGT. The CDR3 protein is CASTGRGVRTEAFF. The CDR3 DNA sequence: TGTGCCAGCACCGGACGGGGGGTTAGAACTGAAGCTTTCTTT.

V gene TRBV5-1 combines with J gene TRBJ1-2, with D tentatively TRBD1 (6 bases). The ends were cut back, 3 bases at V and 9 bases at J, with 18 bases in the middle. The germline V gene has CDR1 SGHRS and CDR2 YFSETQ. The length of the CDR3 is 14 residues. CDR3: CASSSNREVESYTF. For the CDR3, the DNA is TGCGCCAGCAGCTCGAACAGGGAGGTGGAAAGCTACACCTTC.

The chain joins TRBV10-1 to TRBJ2-3; 9 bases match TRBD2. V lost 4 bases and J lost 2; bases outside the gene matches: 1. There are 14 residues in the CDR3. Per germline, CDR1 WNHNN and CDR2 SYGVQD (reference sequence). CDR3 nucleotide sequence: TGCGCCAGCAGTGTAGCGGGAGCCACAGATACGCAGTATTTT. It yields the protein CASSVAGATDTQYF.

The gene calls are TRBV2 and TRBJ2-3; D is possibly TRBD2 (7 bases). Germline V CDR1 and CDR2: SNHLY, FYNNEI. The germline V and J ends were trimmed by 5 bases and 5 bases, with 14 bases remaining between them. This CDR3 has 14 residues. The CDR3 spells CASSTGGGRDTQYF. DNA of the CDR3: TGTGCCAGCAGTACTGGGGGGGGCAGAGATACGCAGTATTTT.

This chain uses TRBV5-4 with TRBJ2-5; D perhaps matches TRBD2 (5 bases). Trimming shortened V by 3 bases and J by 5 bases, and 20 bases separated the two germline ends. This CDR3 spans 16 amino acids. CDR1 and CDR2 from the germline V gene are SGHNT and YYREEE (reference sequence). The CDR3 protein is CASSSEPDFLGETQYF. The CDR3 DNA reads as TGTGCCAGCAGCTCTGAACCGGACTTCCTTGGGGAGACCCAGTACTTC.

The chain links TRBV6-1 to TRBJ2-7; no clear D. This CDR3 comprises 11 residues. The germline V gene has CDR1 MNHNS and CDR2 SASEGT. Trimming removed 3 bases from V and 6 bases from J, with 6 bases in between. CDR3 protein: CASSEVGEQYF. Written as DNA, the CDR3 is TGTGCCAGCAGTGAGGTGGGCGAGCAGTACTTC.

The chain combines TRBV7-9 with TRBJ2-1; the D gene is possibly TRBD2 (7 bases). This CDR3 region has 14 residues. Germline CDR1 reads SEHNR; CDR2 reads FQNEAQ (reference sequence). Trimming removed 5 bases at V and 8 bases at J, with 16 bases between. CDR3 nucleotide sequence: TGTGCCAGCAGCCCCAGTCGGGGGGCGTATGAGCAGTTCTTC. It translates to CASSPSRGAYEQFF.

J is TRBJ1-2 and V is TRBV19; no firm D call. The germline V and J ends were trimmed by 4 bases and 3 bases, with 6 bases remaining between them. The CDR3 runs to 12 residues. Germline values: CDR1 LNHDA, CDR2 SQIVND (reference sequence). The CDR3 spells CASSNPDYGYTF. The CDR3 bases are TGTGCCAGTAGTAATCCAGACTATGGCTACACCTTC.

This chain uses TRBV2 with TRBJ2-7; TRBD1 is a possible D gene (6 bases). The CDR3 sequence is 14 residues long. V was clipped by 7 bases and J by 1 base, with 14 bases between them. Per germline, CDR1 SNHLY and CDR2 FYNNEI. The CDR3 region has the DNA TGTGCCAGCAAAACACAGGGCAAGTCCTACGAGCAGTACTTC. Amino acids: CASKTQGKSYEQYF.

The chain is built from TRBV5-5 and TRBJ1-4; TRBD1 is a possible D gene (5 bases). The CDR3 sequence is 15 residues long. The V and J ends lost 0 bases and 8 bases respectively, with 14 bases between them. Germline V gene sequence: CDR1 SGHKS, CDR2 YYEKEE (reference sequence). In DNA, the CDR3 is TGTGCCAGCAGCTTGGTGGGGGTGCGGGAGGAAAAACTGTTTTTT. Translated, it gives CASSLVGVREEKLFF.

The chain recombines TRBV6-5 with TRBJ1-1, with 7 bases that match TRBD1. The V gene end was trimmed by 0 bases and the J gene end by 5 bases; junction bases not matched to a gene: 6. From germline, CDR1 is MNHEY and CDR2 SVGAGI. The CDR3 covers 15 residues. The CDR3 DNA is TGTGCCAGCAGTTACTCGGGCAGGGGGAAGACTGAAGCTTTCTTT. The encoded protein is CASSYSGRGKTEAFF.

Remarks on this clone: A read error may produce the germline difference seen at one junction end. The V gene is TRBV4-2, the J gene TRBJ2-7, with 8 bases aligning to TRBD2. The CDR3 spans 14 residues. CDR1 is LGHNA, CDR2 YNFKEQ, per germline. CDR3 nucleotides: TGTGCCAGCAGCCAAGGGACTAGCTCCCACGAGCAGTACTTC. This codes for CASSQGTSSHEQYF.

This chain uses TRBV7-2 with TRBJ1-5; possible D gene TRBD1, 6 bases. Germline CDR1 SGHTA, CDR2 FQGNSA. The CDR3 covers 14 residues. The ends were cut back, 5 bases at V and 1 base at J, with 9 bases in the middle. CDR3 residues: CASSLQGSNQPQHF. As DNA, the CDR3 is TGTGCCAGCAGCCTTCAGGGGAGCAATCAGCCCCAGCATTTT.

The chain joins TRBV6-1 to TRBJ1-5, with unresolved D. This CDR3 comprises 12 residues. Germline-derived CDR1 and CDR2 are MNHNS and SASEGT. The V end was cut by 6 bases, the J end by 2 bases, with 5 bases between. In DNA, the CDR3 is TGTGCCAGCAGAGGACGCAATCAGCCCCAGCATTTT. This gives the protein CASRGRNQPQHF.

The chain recombines TRBV30 with TRBJ1-1; 7 bases fit TRBD1. After removal of 4 bases from V and 1 base from J, the junction contained 6 bases not matched to a gene. Germline lookup yields CDR1 GTSNPN and CDR2 SVGIG (reference sequence). The CDR3 totals 14 residues. The CDR3 DNA sequence: TGTGCCTGGACAGGGGGATATAAGAACACTGAAGCTTTCTTT. Translated: CAWTGGYKNTEAFF.

The chain is built from TRBV29-1 and TRBJ1-2, with D possibly being TRBD1 (5 bases). Germline V gene lookup returns CDR1 SQVTM and CDR2 ANQGSEA. There are 12 residues in the CDR3. Trimming cost V 8 bases and J 11 bases, with 21 bases left between them. The CDR3 DNA follows: TGCAGCCTCCGGGGGTCGGGGGACTTTTACACCTTC. Its protein is CSLRGSGDFYTF.

The chain couples TRBV4-1 to TRBJ1-1; D unresolved. Germline CDR1 reads MGHRA; CDR2 reads YSYEKL. This CDR3 spans 16 amino acids. The V end was cut by 0 bases, the J end by 1 base, with 12 bases between. The CDR3 protein is CASSQEGRGRNTEAFF. As DNA, the CDR3 is TGCGCCAGCAGCCAAGAAGGGAGAGGGAGGAACACTGAAGCTTTCTTT.

This chain uses TRBV15 with TRBJ1-5; D gene ambiguous. V was shortened by 6 bases and J by 6 bases, with 18 bases between the two germline ends. The CDR3 extends over 15 amino acids. CDR1 and CDR2 from the germline V gene are LNHNV and YYDKDF (reference sequence). CDR3 residues: CATRELAGIRQPQHF. For the CDR3, the DNA is TGTGCCACCAGGGAATTGGCGGGGATCCGTCAGCCCCAGCATTTT.

The chain recombines TRBV27 with TRBJ2-3; 9 bases fit TRBD1. The CDR3 covers 15 residues. Germline assignment: CDR1 MNHEY and CDR2 SMNVEV (reference sequence). The J segment lost 1 base and the V segment lost 5 bases, leaving 4 bases of the junction unmatched. The CDR3 reads CASSRTGARTDTQYF. In DNA, the CDR3 is TGTGCCAGCAGTCGGACAGGGGCCCGCACAGATACGCAGTATTTT.

In its sample, this clone was seen a few times. This chain connects TRBV18 to TRBJ2-7; D call uncertain. The CDR3 length is 15 residues. V was clipped by 6 bases and J by 4 bases, with 19 bases between them. Germline assignment: CDR1 KGHSH and CDR2 LQKENI. The CDR3 loop reads CASSLSNGLPYEQYF. As DNA, the CDR3 is TGTGCCAGCTCTTTATCAAACGGTCTACCATACGAGCAGTACTTC.

DNA for the CDR3: TGTGCCAGCACCCCGACTAGCGGGCCCACCGGGGAGCTGTTTTTT. Its protein product is CASTPTSGPTGELFF. The chain is built from TRBV7-2 and TRBJ2-2, with TRBD2 identical over 10 bases. The length of the CDR3 is 15 residues. Germline lookup yields CDR1 SGHTA and CDR2 FQGNSA. With 7 bases clipped from V and 4 bases from J, the junction kept 6 bases outside the gene matches. The full variable domain, completed using reference TRBV7-2 and TRBJ2-2, is GAGVSQSPSNKVTEKGKDVELRCDPISGHTALYWYRQSLGQGLEFLIYFQGNSAPDKSGLPSDRFSAERTGGSVSTLTIQRTQQEDSAVYLCASTPTSGPTGELFFGEGSRLTVL.

This sequence joins TRBV2 and TRBJ2-7, with D perhaps matching TRBD2 (5 bases). This CDR3 is built from 11 residues. Germline CDR1 SNHLY, CDR2 FYNNEI. The V end lost 8 bases, the J end lost 3 bases, and 8 bases lay between the germline ends. CDR3 nucleotide sequence: TGTGCCAGCCGGGGTGTCTACGAGCAGTACTTC. Its translation is CASRGVYEQYF. Variable domain in full (rest from reference TRBV2 and TRBJ2-7): EPEVTQTPSHQVTQMGQEVILRCVPISNHLYFYWYRQILGQKVEFLVSFYNNEISEKSEIFDDQFSVERPDGSNFTLKIRSTKLEDSAMYFCASRGVYEQYFGPGTRLTVT.

This clone was counted a few times. The rearrangement links TRBV11-2 to TRBJ1-2; D gene unclear. Germline CDR1 reads SGHAT; CDR2 reads FQNNGV. Trimming removed 0 bases at V and 7 bases at J, with 9 bases between. CDR3 length equals 13 residues. CDR3 loop: CASSLDGVGGYTF. The CDR3 region has the DNA TGTGCCAGCAGCTTAGATGGGGTCGGTGGCTACACCTTC.

V and J are TRBV11-3 and TRBJ2-7, with a weak D call TRBD1 (7 bases). V was clipped by 5 bases and J by 5 bases, with 10 bases between them. The CDR3 extends over 12 amino acids. Germline V lookup: CDR1 SGHNT, CDR2 YENEEA. DNA for the CDR3: TGTGCCAGCAGCCTCAGGGGGGACGAGCAGTACTTC. Residues: CASSLRGDEQYF.

This clone was picked up one time. V and J are TRBV7-9 and TRBJ2-4, with 8 bases fitting TRBD2. This CDR3 region has 17 residues. In germline, CDR1 is SEHNR, CDR2 FQNEAQ (reference sequence). The V segment lost 1 base and the J segment 0 bases; nucleotides outside the gene matches: 5. CDR3 DNA sequence: TGTGCCAGCAGCTTAGGTAGCGGGGCCATAGCCAAAAACATTCAGTACTTC. The encoded protein is CASSLGSGAIAKNIQYF.

The chain links TRBV30 to TRBJ1-1, with a weak D call TRBD1 (5 bases). The germline V gene has CDR1 GTSNPN and CDR2 SVGIG (reference sequence). This CDR3 has 15 amino acids. The ends were cut back, 0 bases at V and 4 bases at J, with 15 bases in the middle. The CDR3 DNA is TGTGCCTGGAGTGTCCGGGACGGGAGGCTCACTGAAGCTTTCTTT. It encodes CAWSVRDGRLTEAFF.